The rows below give T cell receptor beta chains drawn from one sample of a study of cytomegalovirus exposure and HLA in healthy donors. Sequencing was performed with immunoSEQ multiplex PCR; in TCRdb, only in-frame clones are kept and a portion is missing. The sample includes tens of thousands of clones, about 72% of them seen just once. Material for sequencing was PBMCs. These receptors were obtained from a woman aged 40 to 55 in good health and CMV-seropositive. Both conserved end residues are part of each CDR3. D genes are given only for firm matches. Clone size is shown for a subset of rows, as once, few, many or a class of expanded clone.

>.|.|TRBV28|TRBJ2-6
CASREVGSGANVLTF
TGTGCCAGCAGGGAGGTAGGGTCTGGGGCCAACGTCCTGACTTTC
>once|TRBD1|TRBV7-2|TRBJ1-2
CASSQTGGQYNYGYTF
TGTGCCAGCAGCCAAACAGGGGGCCAATATAACTATGGCTACACCTTC
>few|TRBD1|TRBV30|TRBJ2-5
CAWIQGAEETQYF
TGTGCCTGGATACAGGGGGCAGAAGAGACCCAGTACTTC
>.|.|TRBV6-1|TRBJ1-2
CASRLDYGYTF
TGTGCCAGCCGACTCGACTATGGCTACACCTTC
>.|.|TRBV5-1|TRBJ1-3
CASSLSSGTGNTIYF
TGCGCCAGCAGCTTATCGTCGGGGACTGGAAACACCATATATTTT
>.|TRBD1|TRBV5-1|TRBJ2-5
CASSLRQGEETQYF
TGCGCCAGCAGCTTGCGACAGGGGGAAGAGACCCAGTACTTC
>.|.|TRBV5-1|TRBJ2-7
CASSPPSPYEQYF
TGCGCCAGCAGCCCCCCAAGCCCCTACGAGCAGTACTTC
>.|.|TRBV27|TRBJ1-1
CASSSRGLRGAFF
TGTGCCAGCAGTTCCAGGGGCTTAAGAGGGGCTTTCTTT
>.|TRBD1|TRBV4-3|TRBJ2-4
CASSQDGTGGTKNIQYF
TGCGCCAGCAGCCAAGACGGGACAGGGGGGACCAAAAACATTCAGTACTTC
>.|TRBD2|TRBV7-2|TRBJ2-7
CASSTRGAYEQYF
TGTGCCAGCAGCACCCGGGGGGCCTACGAGCAGTACTTC
>once|TRBD2|TRBV27|TRBJ2-2
CASRRLAGQVGELFF
TGTGCCAGCAGACGACTAGCGGGGCAGGTCGGGGAGCTGTTTTTT